This T cell receptor beta chain derives from a study of response to subunit inactivated influenza vaccine. Regarding the study as a whole: Authors suggested each seasonal influenza vaccination recruits few new T cells.

One entry per CDR3 protein, called by TCRdb with MiXCR from the RT-PCR reads. The table lists around 490,000 distinct CDR3 sequences, 7.6% of them singletons. This clonotype came up many times. What it recognizes is unknown. This sequence originates from a man between 50 and 69 years old who received an inactivated influenza vaccine. The sample was PBMCs from blood, taken roughly 24 months after vaccination.

The CDR3 spells CASSFVTGDRGKNIQYF. The CDR3 bases are TGTGCCAGCAGTTTTGTGACGGGGGATCGGGGCAAAAACATTCAGTACTTC. The chain has TRBV12-3 or TRBV12-4 and TRBJ2-4, with TRBD2 as a possible D gene (6 bases). V was pared by 3 bases and J by 3 bases, with 18 bases between. The CDR3 runs 17 residues.